One sample yielded the 24 T cell receptor beta chains listed below, sequenced in a study of cytomegalovirus exposure and HLA in healthy donors (dated by TCRdb to between 2016 and 2019). Libraries were made using the immunoSEQ multiplex PCR assay. For the multiplex PCR, a mixture combining 60 forward primers for TCR Vbeta segments and 13 reverse primers for TCR Jbeta segments was used. TCRdb limited this immuneACCESS table to in-frame rearrangements with V and J called. A share of clones is missing; checked studies link under half to unresolved V genes, and the rest is unexplained. Present in this sample are 95,000 to 100,000 clones, roughly 74% of which were seen just once. The ten largest clonotypes hold 1.5% to 2% of the sample. Sequenced sample: PBMCs. The receptors originated from a woman aged 35 to 49 in good health and CMV-seronegative.

The chain links TRBV7-9 to TRBJ2-7; 10 bases align to TRBD1. This CDR3 region has 13 residues. The J segment lost 7 bases and the V segment lost 3 bases, leaving 3 bases of the junction unmatched. The V gene's germline CDR1 is SEHNR and CDR2 FQNEAQ (reference sequence). The chain's CDR3 is CASSLGQGMEQYF. The CDR3 bases are TGTGCCAGCAGCTTGGGACAGGGGATGGAGCAGTACTTC.

A word on this clone: An end of the junction does not agree with germline; a read error may underlie this. This chain connects TRBV7-8 to TRBJ1-5; the D is unclear. CDR3 size: 14 residues. The germline CDR1 and CDR2 sequences are SGHVS and FQNEAQ. CDR3 nucleotide sequence: TGTGCCAGCACCTTACAACTCAGCAATCAGCCCCAGCATTTT. Protein product: CASTLQLSNQPQHF.

A few counts support this clone. V gene TRBV12-5 combines with J gene TRBJ2-5; tentative D call: TRBD2 (5 bases). The V end was cut by 9 bases, the J end by 2 bases, with 16 bases between. Germline V gene data show CDR1 as LGHNT and CDR2 as FRNRAP. The CDR3 totals 14 residues. CDR3 nucleotide sequence: TGTGCTAGCTCACAAGCGGCCCCTCAAGAGACCCAGTACTTC. The encoded protein is CASSQAAPQETQYF.

The chain recombines TRBV5-1 with TRBJ1-4; no clear D gene. Trimming took off 7 bases at V and 1 base at J, with 8 bases between the two ends. Germline V gene data show CDR1 as SGHRS and CDR2 as YFSETQ. The CDR3 spans 13 residues. CDR3 coding DNA: TGCGCCAGCCGGCGGGGAACTAATGAAAAACTGTTTTTT. This codes for CASRRGTNEKLFF. Full variable domain (rest looked up from reference TRBV5-1 and TRBJ1-4): KAGVTQTPRYLIKTRGQQVTLSCSPISGHRSVSWYQQTPGQGLQFLFEYFSETQRNKGNFPGRFSGRQFSNSRSEMNVSTLELGDSALYLCASRRGTNEKLFFGSGTQLSVL.

The chain couples TRBV5-1 to TRBJ1-1; TRBD1 matches at 11 bases. V lost 5 bases to trimming and J lost 8 bases; unmatched junction nucleotides: 11. The CDR3 totals 15 residues. Looked up from germline, CDR1 is SGHRS and CDR2 is YFSETQ. DNA of the CDR3: TGCGCCAGCAGATCCGGACAGGGGGCCACTAACGAAGCTTTCTTT. This codes for CASRSGQGATNEAFF.

A note on this clone: One junction end disagrees with the germline gene, perhaps due to a read error. The chain couples TRBV7-9 to TRBJ2-7; the D gene is possibly TRBD1 (5 bases). Germline CDR1 is SEHNR and CDR2 is FQNEAQ (reference sequence). The CDR3 runs to 12 residues. CDR3 amino acids: CSSSSTAYEQYF. CDR3 sequence (DNA): TGTTCCAGCAGCTCGACAGCCTACGAGCAGTACTTC.

CDR3: CARSPGTSGRADGELFF. Here the CDR3 DNA reads TGTGCCAGAAGCCCCGGGACTAGCGGGAGGGCCGACGGGGAGCTGTTTTTT. V is TRBV7-5 and J is TRBJ2-2; the table names TRBD2, a call not compared with the DNA. TRBV7-5 is a documented pseudogene. The CDR3 is 17 amino acids.

In regard to this clone: The junction departs from the called germline gene at one end, perhaps through a read error. The chain uses TRBV7-9 and TRBJ1-1, with D possibly being TRBD1 (6 bases). The CDR3 has 13 amino acids. Germline lookup yields CDR1 SEHNR and CDR2 FQNEAQ (reference sequence). The CDR3 here is CSSSFSGAGEAFF. CDR3 in DNA: TGTTCCAGCAGCTTTTCAGGGGCTGGGGAAGCTTTCTTT.

The chain has TRBV5-1 and TRBJ2-7, with 8 nucleotides matching TRBD1. There are 15 residues in the CDR3. The germline V gene has CDR1 SGHRS and CDR2 YFSETQ. The V gene end was trimmed by 7 bases and the J gene end by 6 bases; junction bases not matched to a gene: 15. The CDR3, as DNA: TGCGCCAGCGGCCCATACGACAGGGGTGTTTCCGAGCAGTACTTC. This translates into CASGPYDRGVSEQYF.

This clone was seen a handful of times. V usage is TRBV5-4 and J usage is TRBJ2-7, with 9 bases aligning to TRBD1. Germline V gene sequence: CDR1 SGHNT, CDR2 YYREEE (reference sequence). V dropped 4 bases and J dropped 3; count of bases not matched to a gene: 8. The CDR3 extends over 15 amino acids. The CDR3 protein is CASSPRDRDFYEQYF. DNA of the CDR3: TGTGCCAGCAGCCCCAGGGACAGGGATTTCTACGAGCAGTACTTC.

In its sample, this clone was seen a few times. The chain couples TRBV12-5 to TRBJ1-2; possibly TRBD1 for D (6 bases). CDR1 is LGHNT and CDR2 is FRNRAP in the germline V gene. Trimming stripped 1 base from V and 2 bases from J, with 14 bases between. The CDR3 runs 16 residues. The CDR3 DNA reads as TGTGCTAGTGGTTTGGGATCGGGACACTTAAACTATGGCTACACCTTC. Translation gives CASGLGSGHLNYGYTF.

This sequence joins TRBV21-1 and TRBJ2-3; no DNA check was done on the table's D call, TRBD1. TRBV21-1 is given as a pseudogene. This CDR3 is 16 amino acids long. The CDR3 loop is CASSDRLDRSTDTQYF. CDR3 nucleotide sequence: TGTGCCAGCAGCGATCGCCTAGACAGGAGCACAGATACGCAGTATTTT.

The V and J genes are TRBV5-1 and TRBJ2-3; TRBD2 matches 12 bases. The CDR3 sequence is 16 residues long. The junction had 4 bases not matched to a gene; V was cut back by 3 bases and J by 2 bases. Germline V gene lookup returns CDR1 SGHRS and CDR2 YFSETQ. In DNA form, the CDR3 reads TGCGCCAGCAGCTCCCGGACTAGCGGGGTCACAGATACGCAGTATTTT. Encoded protein: CASSSRTSGVTDTQYF.

This clone appeared once. The chain has TRBV7-3 and TRBJ1-2, with D maybe TRBD1 (6 bases). V lost 1 base and J 10 bases, leaving 13 bases between the germline ends. The CDR3 sequence is 13 residues long. Germline V gives CDR1 SGHTA, CDR2 FQGTGA. CDR3 in DNA: TGTGCCAGCAGCTTAATGCCTCGGGGGGCCTACACCTTC. Translating it yields CASSLMPRGAYTF.

This chain connects TRBV9 to TRBJ2-2; no clear D gene. There are 14 residues in the CDR3. Trimming pared 0 bases from V and 6 bases from J, leaving 9 bases between. CDR1 and CDR2 from the germline V gene are SGDLS and YYNGEE. The CDR3 sequence: CASSVGAAPGELFF. CDR3 bases: TGTGCCAGCAGCGTAGGGGCAGCCCCCGGGGAGCTGTTTTTT.

The chain has TRBV11-2 and TRBJ2-7; 7 bases line up with TRBD1. CDR1 is SGHAT and CDR2 is FQNNGV in the germline V gene. V shed 8 bases and J 2 bases; nucleotides not matched to a gene: 15. This CDR3 comprises 16 residues. DNA for the CDR3: TGTGCCAGCGCTTCCTCCCCCGGGACAGTCACCTACGAGCAGTACTTC. This gives the protein CASASSPGTVTYEQYF.

The chain joins TRBV5-5 to TRBJ2-1; TRBD1 might be the D (5 bases). This CDR3 comprises 15 residues. The germline CDR1 and CDR2 sequences are SGHKS and YYEKEE (reference sequence). Trimming removed 0 bases from V and 8 bases from J, with 15 bases in between. The CDR3 nucleotides read TGTGCCAGCAGCTTGGAAGGGGTATTTAGAGATGAGCAGTTCTTC. Translating gives CASSLEGVFRDEQFF.

V and J are TRBV11-3 and TRBJ2-1, with 7 bases identical to TRBD2. Germline V gene data show CDR1 as SGHNT and CDR2 as YENEEA. CDR3 length: 14 amino acids. The V segment lost 1 base and the J segment 3 bases; nucleotides outside the gene matches: 0. CDR3 amino acids: CASSLAGGYNEQFF. The CDR3, as DNA: TGTGCCAGCAGCTTAGCGGGGGGCTACAATGAGCAGTTCTTC. The full variable domain, its missing parts supplied by reference TRBV11-3 and TRBJ2-1, is EAGVVQSPRYKIIEKKQPVAFWCNPISGHNTLYWYLQNLGQGPELLIRYENEEAVDDSQLPKDRFSAERLKGVDSTLKIQPAELGDSAVYLCASSLAGGYNEQFFGPGTRLTVL.

This chain joins TRBV7-8 and TRBJ2-7; tentatively, D is TRBD1 (6 bases). This CDR3 has 14 amino acids. Trimming took off 5 bases at V and 3 bases at J, with 14 bases between the two ends. The germline V gene encodes CDR1 SGHVS and CDR2 FQNEAQ. Here the CDR3 reads CASSPLRGSYEQYF. The DNA for the CDR3 is TGTGCCAGCAGCCCCCTGAGGGGGAGCTACGAGCAGTACTTC.

The chain links TRBV19 to TRBJ1-4, with a weak D call TRBD1 (6 bases). Germline assignment: CDR1 LNHDA and CDR2 SQIVND (reference sequence). CDR3 length: 14 residues. V dropped 4 bases and J dropped 7 bases, with 13 bases sitting between them. CDR3 sequence reads: CASSTPGQGEKLFF. In DNA form, the CDR3 reads TGTGCCAGTAGTACACCGGGACAAGGTGAAAAACTGTTTTTT. Filled out from reference TRBV19 and TRBJ1-4, the complete variable domain reads DGGITQSPKYLFRKEGQNVTLSCEQNLNHDAMYWYRQDPGQGLRLIYYSQIVNDFQKGDIAEGYSVSREKKESFPLTVTSAQKNPTAFYLCASSTPGQGEKLFFGSGTQLSVL.

The chain carries TRBV11-2 and TRBJ2-5, with D perhaps matching TRBD2 (6 bases). Germline-derived CDR1 and CDR2 are SGHAT and FQNNGV. The ends were cut back, 4 bases at V and 9 bases at J, with 30 bases in the middle. The CDR3 covers 18 residues. In nucleotides, the CDR3 is TGTGCCAGCAGCTCCTACCGCCTGGGCAGGGAGGTTGACTGGGCCCAGTACTTC. It specifies CASSSYRLGREVDWAQYF.

This clone occurred a few times. The chain combines TRBV28 with TRBJ2-7, with TRBD1 identical over 7 bases. Germline V lookup: CDR1 MDHEN, CDR2 SYDVKM. V was pared by 4 bases and J by 0 bases, with 3 bases of the junction left unmatched. This CDR3 has 14 residues. CDR3 protein: CASSSGTASYEQYF. CDR3 nucleotides: TGTGCCAGCAGTTCCGGGACAGCCTCCTACGAGCAGTACTTC. The variable domain in full, with the rest retrieved from reference TRBV28 and TRBJ2-7, is DVKVTQSSRYLVKRTGEKVFLECVQDMDHENMFWYRQDPGLGLRLIYFSYDVKMKEKGDIPEGYSVSREKKERFSLILESASTNQTSMYLCASSSGTASYEQYFGPGTRLTVT.

The chain has TRBV9 and TRBJ2-7, with D possibly TRBD1 on 6 matching bases. This CDR3 contains 13 residues. V was pared by 3 bases and J by 3 bases, with 10 bases between. Germline CDR1 and CDR2: SGDLS and YYNGEE. In DNA, the CDR3 is TGTGCCAGCAGCGAGGGCAGGGGCTACGAGCAGTACTTC. Translation gives CASSEGRGYEQYF.

This clone was detected a few times. This rearrangement joins TRBV4-2 to TRBJ2-7; D is possibly TRBD1 (5 bases). CDR3 size: 17 residues. Germline lookup yields CDR1 LGHNA and CDR2 YNFKEQ. Between the trimmed V and J ends, which lost 0 bases and 1 base, there was a span of 16 bases. The CDR3 spells CASSQDLPRVKSYEQYF. DNA for the CDR3: TGTGCCAGCAGCCAAGATTTGCCCAGGGTTAAATCCTACGAGCAGTACTTC.